These 26 T cell receptor beta chains came from one sample sequenced in a study of T cell responses to AZD1222 COVID-19 vaccine. Sequencing was performed with immunoSEQ multiplex PCR; in TCRdb, only in-frame clones are kept and a portion is missing. Here the sample spans over 100,000 clones, nearly 95% being singletons. Material: peripheral blood, obtained on day 0 of AZD1222 vaccination. Every receptor here comes from an adult in good health.

This chain connects TRBV5-1 to TRBJ2-7; D is perhaps TRBD1 (5 bases). The germline V gene has CDR1 SGHRS and CDR2 YFSETQ. Trimming removed 8 bases from V and 6 bases from J, with 12 bases in between. The CDR3 contains 11 residues. DNA for the CDR3: TGCGCCAGTCAGGGCCCGGGCGAGCAGTACTTC. Its translation: CASQGPGEQYF. The full variable domain, rest sourced from reference TRBV5-1 and TRBJ2-7, is KAGVTQTPRYLIKTRGQQVTLSCSPISGHRSVSWYQQTPGQGLQFLFEYFSETQRNKGNFPGRFSGRQFSNSRSEMNVSTLELGDSALYLCASQGPGEQYFGPGTRLTVT.

The CDR3 DNA reads TGTGCCAGCAGCTCAGGGACAGGGACTCTCACAGATACGCAGTATTTT. This translates into CASSSGTGTLTDTQYF. The J gene is TRBJ2-3, the V gene TRBV9; 9 nucleotides match TRBD1. The CDR3 spans 16 residues. Looked up from germline, CDR1 is SGDLS and CDR2 is YYNGEE. After removal of 4 bases from V and 2 bases from J, the junction contained 8 bases not matched to a gene.

The chain recombines TRBV7-9 with TRBJ2-3; 8 nucleotides match TRBD2. Germline V gives CDR1 SEHNR, CDR2 FQNEAQ (reference sequence). The CDR3 is 14 residues long. V shed 8 bases, J shed 3 bases, and the junction held 7 bases outside the gene matches. CDR3 amino acids: CASSGGLSTDTQYF. The DNA for the CDR3 is TGTGCCAGCTCGGGGGGGCTAAGTACAGATACGCAGTATTTT.

The V call is TRBV7-6, the J call TRBJ1-1; D may be TRBD1 (6 bases). Germline CDR1 SGHVS, CDR2 FNYEAQ. V lost 5 bases, J lost 1 base, and 17 bases lay in between. CDR3 length equals 16 residues. The CDR3 DNA reads TGTGCCAGCAGCACCCCAGGGGCAAGTGGGAACACTGAAGCTTTCTTT. Translation gives CASSTPGASGNTEAFF. The complete variable domain, with remaining parts taken from reference TRBV7-6 and TRBJ1-1, reads GAGVSQSPRYKVTKRGQDVALRCDPISGHVSLYWYRQALGQGPEFLTYFNYEAQQDKSGLPNDRFSAERPEGSISTLTIQRTEQRDSAMYRCASSTPGASGNTEAFFGQGTRLTVV.

In this sample, this clone turned up once. The rearrangement uses TRBV30 and TRBJ1-2, with D perhaps TRBD1 (6 bases). Germline V CDR1 and CDR2: GTSNPN, SVGIG (reference sequence). Between the trimmed V and J ends, which lost 5 bases and 5 bases, there was a span of 9 bases. This CDR3 contains 11 residues. The CDR3 nucleotides are TGTGCCTGGGACAGGAGGTATGGCTACACCTTC. Its translation: CAWDRRYGYTF.

The chain has TRBV18 and TRBJ2-2; D is undetermined. Trimming removed 1 base at V and 4 bases at J, with 7 bases between. The CDR3 runs 14 residues. Germline V gene lookup returns CDR1 KGHSH and CDR2 LQKENI. In DNA form, the CDR3 reads TGTGCCAGCTCACCACTCAGTACCACCGGGGAGCTGTTTTTT. Protein: CASSPLSTTGELFF.

The chain combines TRBV6-5 with TRBJ2-2; D assignment may be TRBD1 or TRBD2 (6 bases each). Germline CDR1 reads MNHEY; CDR2 reads SVGAGI. Trimming shortened V by 2 bases and J by 4 bases, and 11 bases separated the two germline ends. The CDR3 totals 15 residues. This CDR3 is CASSYLRGGTGELFF. The CDR3 DNA reads as TGTGCCAGCAGTTACCTCAGGGGAGGCACCGGGGAGCTGTTTTTT.

The chain links TRBV5-1 to TRBJ2-3, with D uncertain. The V end lost 4 bases, the J end lost 3 bases, and 9 bases lay between the germline ends. This CDR3 is 13 amino acids long. Germline loops: CDR1 SGHRS, CDR2 YFSETQ. The chain's CDR3 is CASSAGETDTQYF. The CDR3 DNA is TGCGCCAGCAGCGCAGGAGAAACAGATACGCAGTATTTT. Looking up the rest from reference TRBV5-1 and TRBJ2-3 gives the full variable domain: KAGVTQTPRYLIKTRGQQVTLSCSPISGHRSVSWYQQTPGQGLQFLFEYFSETQRNKGNFPGRFSGRQFSNSRSEMNVSTLELGDSALYLCASSAGETDTQYFGPGTRLTVL.

The rearrangement links TRBV30 to TRBJ1-3; 7 bases match TRBD1. CDR3 length: 17 residues. Per the germline V gene, CDR1 is GTSNPN and CDR2 is SVGIG (reference sequence). V shed 2 bases and J 5 bases; nucleotides not matched to a gene: 15. The CDR3 is CAWSPRWTGPGRNTIYF. The CDR3 bases are TGTGCCTGGAGTCCCCGATGGACAGGCCCTGGACGAAACACCATATATTTT.

V is TRBV5-5 and J is TRBJ2-7; no firm D call. The V gene lost 0 bases and the J gene lost 0 bases, with 10 bases spanning the gap. The CDR3 has 15 residues. Germline loops: CDR1 SGHKS, CDR2 YYEKEE (reference sequence). CDR3 region: CASSLVLGNSYEQYF. The CDR3 DNA reads TGTGCCAGCAGCTTGGTTTTGGGGAACTCCTACGAGCAGTACTTC.

The chain combines TRBV5-6 with TRBJ2-7; the D gene is possibly TRBD2 (7 bases). Germline V gene sequence: CDR1 SGHDT, CDR2 YYEEEE. The V end was cut by 1 base, the J end by 5 bases, with 16 bases between. This CDR3 is built from 15 residues. The CDR3 coding sequence is TGTGCCAGCAGCTTGTTGTCGGGGGGCCCGAACGAGCAGTACTTC. This translates into CASSLLSGGPNEQYF.

The V gene is TRBV19, the J gene TRBJ1-2; D is perhaps TRBD1 (6 bases). This CDR3 is built from 14 residues. CDR1 and CDR2 (germline): LNHDA, SQIVND (reference sequence). V dropped 4 bases and J dropped 4 bases, with 13 bases sitting between them. Here the CDR3 DNA reads TGTGCCAGTAGTAGAGGGGACACTCGCTATGGCTACACCTTC. This gives the protein CASSRGDTRYGYTF.

The rearrangement links TRBV6-6 to TRBJ2-5; TRBD1 is a possible D gene (6 bases). Germline V gives CDR1 MNHNY, CDR2 SVGAGI (reference sequence). The CDR3 totals 13 residues. The V and J ends lost 4 bases and 2 bases respectively, with 8 bases between them. The CDR3 sequence: CASSSRGQETQYF. In DNA, the CDR3 is TGTGCCAGCAGTTCCAGGGGTCAAGAGACCCAGTACTTC.

The V call is TRBV10-2, the J call TRBJ1-2; 8 bases map to TRBD1. The junction had 5 bases not matched to a gene; V was cut back by 8 bases and J by 6 bases. The V gene's germline CDR1 is WSHSY and CDR2 SAAADI. There are 12 residues in the CDR3. The CDR3 DNA reads as TGCGCCAGCCGGACAGGGAATAATGGCTACACCTTC. Translation: CASRTGNNGYTF.

The chain uses TRBV27 and TRBJ2-1, with TRBD2 as a possible D gene (6 bases). The CDR3 length is 15 residues. The germline V and J ends were trimmed by 2 bases and 4 bases, with 12 bases remaining between them. Germline-derived CDR1 and CDR2 are MNHEY and SMNVEV (reference sequence). Written as DNA, the CDR3 is TGTGCCAGCAGTTTAACGGGAGAGAGATACAATGAGCAGTTCTTC. It encodes CASSLTGERYNEQFF.

The chain uses TRBV15 and TRBJ1-2; TRBD1 aligns across 10 bases. This CDR3 has 13 residues. V gave up 8 bases and J gave up 7 bases; unmatched junction bases: 7. The germline gives CDR1 LNHNV, CDR2 YYDKDF (reference sequence). The CDR3 DNA follows: TGTGCCACCCGAGACAGGGGGCTAGGTGGCTACACCTTC. It specifies CATRDRGLGGYTF.

The chain combines TRBV9 with TRBJ2-1; TRBD2 is a possible D gene (5 bases). CDR3 length: 17 amino acids. The V end was cut by 3 bases, the J end by 5 bases, with 21 bases between. The germline V gene encodes CDR1 SGDLS and CDR2 YYNGEE. The CDR3 DNA sequence: TGTGCCAGCAGCGCTAGCCCCGGGGTAGTGAGAAACAATGAGCAGTTCTTC. Translated, it gives CASSASPGVVRNNEQFF.

V and J are TRBV21-1 and TRBJ1-5; TRBD1 is taken as the D call from the table, unchecked against the DNA. TRBV21-1 is designated a pseudogene. This CDR3 is 16 amino acids long. The CDR3: CASSNLTGGRDQPQHF. The CDR3 DNA follows: TGTGCCAGCAGCAACCTTACAGGGGGCCGAGATCAGCCCCAGCATTTT.

This chain joins TRBV2 and TRBJ1-1; D is ambiguous. CDR1 is SNHLY and CDR2 is FYNNEI in the germline V gene. The CDR3 consists of 11 residues. Trimming took 5 bases from V and 7 from J, leaving 8 bases between them. The CDR3 DNA reads TGTGCCAGCAGTCTTCGGTATGAAGCTTTCTTT. Protein: CASSLRYEAFF.

The chain is built from TRBV4-1 and TRBJ2-1; 8 nucleotides align to TRBD2. The V gene's germline CDR1 is MGHRA and CDR2 YSYEKL. V dropped 8 bases and J dropped 7; count of bases not matched to a gene: 7. The CDR3 length is 13 residues. The CDR3 loop reads CASHPGGTNEQFF. CDR3 DNA sequence: TGCGCCAGCCATCCGGGAGGGACGAATGAGCAGTTCTTC.

V and J are TRBV7-9 and TRBJ1-2; the D gene is possibly TRBD1 (5 bases). CDR1 is SEHNR and CDR2 is FQNEAQ in the germline V gene (reference sequence). CDR3 length equals 14 residues. Deletions cut 6 bases from V and 3 bases from J, with 14 bases between. The CDR3 coding sequence is TGTGCCAGCAGTCCCGCAAGGGGAGACTATGGCTACACCTTC. Its protein is CASSPARGDYGYTF.

The chain carries TRBV24-1 and TRBJ1-2, with TRBD1 matching 11 bases. In germline, CDR1 is KGHDR, CDR2 SFDVKD. The CDR3 covers 17 residues. The junction had 12 bases not matched to a gene; V was cut back by 6 bases and J by 4 bases. The CDR3 sequence is CATSPSPGQGALYGYTF. CDR3 nucleotide sequence: TGTGCCACCAGTCCCTCCCCTGGACAGGGGGCCCTCTATGGCTACACCTTC.

The chain links TRBV28 to TRBJ2-7; the D is unclear. From germline, CDR1 is MDHEN and CDR2 SYDVKM. The CDR3 runs 12 residues. The ends were cut back, 7 bases at V and 4 bases at J, with 11 bases in the middle. DNA of the CDR3: TGTGCCAGCAATTTCGAACGGTACGAGCAGTACTTC. Protein product: CASNFERYEQYF.

The genes are TRBV28 and TRBJ1-4; no clear D. The CDR3 is made up of 16 amino acids. Trimming removed 4 bases from V and 8 bases from J, with 20 bases in between. In germline, CDR1 is MDHEN, CDR2 SYDVKM. The chain's CDR3 is CASSSPGPNAGEKLFF. DNA for the CDR3: TGTGCCAGCAGTTCGCCGGGCCCCAACGCAGGAGAAAAACTGTTTTTT.

V usage is TRBV9 and J usage is TRBJ2-2; the match to TRBD2 covers 8 bases. With V trimmed by 1 base and J by 4 bases, 3 bases remained unmatched. The CDR3 is made up of 15 amino acids. Germline-derived CDR1 and CDR2 are SGDLS and YYNGEE. The CDR3 DNA sequence: TGTGCCAGCAGCGTAACTAGCGGACTCACCGGGGAGCTGTTTTTT. This gives the protein CASSVTSGLTGELFF.

The chain links TRBV19 to TRBJ1-2; a possible D gene is TRBD1 (5 bases). Trimming cost V 0 bases and J 1 base, with 9 bases left between them. This CDR3 contains 15 residues. The germline V gene has CDR1 LNHDA and CDR2 SQIVND (reference sequence). The CDR3: CASSIERQLNYGYTF. The CDR3 DNA follows: TGTGCCAGTAGTATAGAAAGACAGCTTAACTATGGCTACACCTTC.